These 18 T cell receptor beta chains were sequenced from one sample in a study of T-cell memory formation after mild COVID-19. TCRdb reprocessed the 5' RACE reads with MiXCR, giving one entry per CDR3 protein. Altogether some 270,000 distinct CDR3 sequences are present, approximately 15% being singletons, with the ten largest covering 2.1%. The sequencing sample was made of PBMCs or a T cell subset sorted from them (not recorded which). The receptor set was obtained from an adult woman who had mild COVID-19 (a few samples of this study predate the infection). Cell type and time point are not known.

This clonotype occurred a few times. CDR3 bases: TGTGCCAGCAGCCGAGACAGGGGAGCTGGGGCCAACGTCCTGACTTTC. It encodes CASSRDRGAGANVLTF. V and J are TRBV7-2 and TRBJ2-6; 8 bases align to TRBD1. Germline CDR1 SGHTA, CDR2 FQGNSA. V gave up 5 bases and J gave up 2 bases; unmatched junction bases: 5. CDR3 length: 16 amino acids.

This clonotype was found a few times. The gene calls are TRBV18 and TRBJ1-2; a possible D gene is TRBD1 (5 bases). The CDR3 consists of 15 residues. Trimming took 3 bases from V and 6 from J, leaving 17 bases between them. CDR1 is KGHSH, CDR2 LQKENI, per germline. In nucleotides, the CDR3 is TGTGCCAGCTCACCCCTCGGGACTCCCGCCCATGGCTACACCTTC. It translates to CASSPLGTPAHGYTF. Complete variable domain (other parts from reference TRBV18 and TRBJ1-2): NAGVMQNPRHLVRRRGQEARLRCSPMKGHSHVYWYRQLPEEGLKFMVYLQKENIIDESGMPKERFSAEFPKEGPSILRIQQVVRGDSAAYFCASSPLGTPAHGYTFGSGTRLTVV.

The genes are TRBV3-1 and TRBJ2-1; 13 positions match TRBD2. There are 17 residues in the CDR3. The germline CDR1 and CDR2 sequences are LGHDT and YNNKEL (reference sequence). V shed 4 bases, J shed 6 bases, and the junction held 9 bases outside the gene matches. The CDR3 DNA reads TGTGCCAGCAGCCGCGGGACTAGCGGGACTTCTCTCAATGAGCAGTTCTTC. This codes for CASSRGTSGTSLNEQFF.

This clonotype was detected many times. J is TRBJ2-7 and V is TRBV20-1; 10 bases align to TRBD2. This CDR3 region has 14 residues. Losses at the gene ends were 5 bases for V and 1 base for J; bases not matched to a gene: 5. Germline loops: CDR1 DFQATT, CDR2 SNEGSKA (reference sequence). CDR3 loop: CSAPGLAASYEQYF. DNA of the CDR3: TGCAGTGCTCCCGGACTAGCGGCATCCTACGAGCAGTACTTC.

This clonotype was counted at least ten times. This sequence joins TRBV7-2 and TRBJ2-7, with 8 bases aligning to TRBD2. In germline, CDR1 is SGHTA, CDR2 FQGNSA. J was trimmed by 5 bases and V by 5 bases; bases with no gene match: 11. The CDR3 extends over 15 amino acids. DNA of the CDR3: TGTGCCAGCAGCCCCCCGGGGGGGGCGATCCACGAGCAGTACTTC. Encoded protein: CASSPPGGAIHEQYF.

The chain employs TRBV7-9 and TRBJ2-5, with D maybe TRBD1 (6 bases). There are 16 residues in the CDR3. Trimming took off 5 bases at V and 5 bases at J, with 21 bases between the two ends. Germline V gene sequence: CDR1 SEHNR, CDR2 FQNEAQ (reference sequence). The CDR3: CASSPPGQSAWETQYF. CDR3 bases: TGTGCCAGCAGCCCTCCAGGACAGAGCGCTTGGGAGACCCAGTACTTC.

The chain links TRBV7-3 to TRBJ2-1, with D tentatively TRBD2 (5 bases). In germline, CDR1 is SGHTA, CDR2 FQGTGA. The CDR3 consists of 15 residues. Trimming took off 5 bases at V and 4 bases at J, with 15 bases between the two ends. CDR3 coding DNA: TGTGCCAGCAGCCCTTACATGACTACTTACAATGAGCAGTTCTTC. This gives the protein CASSPYMTTYNEQFF.

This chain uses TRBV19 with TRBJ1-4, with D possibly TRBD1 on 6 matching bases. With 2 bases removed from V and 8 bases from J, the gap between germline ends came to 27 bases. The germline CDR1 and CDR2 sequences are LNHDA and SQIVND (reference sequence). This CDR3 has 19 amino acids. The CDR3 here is CASSIWSMGFPGEREKLFF. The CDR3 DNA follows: TGTGCCAGTAGTATATGGAGCATGGGGTTTCCAGGGGAACGGGAAAAACTGTTTTTT.

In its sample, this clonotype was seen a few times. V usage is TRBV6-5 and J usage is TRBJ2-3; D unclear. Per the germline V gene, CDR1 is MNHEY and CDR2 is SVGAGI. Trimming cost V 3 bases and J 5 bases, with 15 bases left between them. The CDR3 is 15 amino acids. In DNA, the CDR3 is TGTGCCAGCAGTTATCTGGCTAACGGGCGAGATACGCAGTATTTT. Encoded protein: CASSYLANGRDTQYF.

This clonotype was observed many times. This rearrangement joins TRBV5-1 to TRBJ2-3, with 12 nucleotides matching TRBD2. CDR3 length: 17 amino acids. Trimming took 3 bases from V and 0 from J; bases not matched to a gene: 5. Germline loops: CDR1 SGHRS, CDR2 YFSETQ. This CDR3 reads CASSSGTSGPSTDTQYF. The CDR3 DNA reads TGCGCCAGCAGCTCTGGGACTAGCGGGCCTAGCACAGATACGCAGTATTTT.

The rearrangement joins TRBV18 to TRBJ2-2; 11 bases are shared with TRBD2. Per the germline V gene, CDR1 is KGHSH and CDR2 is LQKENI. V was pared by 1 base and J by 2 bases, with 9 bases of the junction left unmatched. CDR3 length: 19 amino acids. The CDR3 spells CASSPLITSGRPNTGELFF. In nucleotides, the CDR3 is TGTGCCAGCTCACCACTGATTACTAGCGGGAGACCTAACACCGGGGAGCTGTTTTTT.

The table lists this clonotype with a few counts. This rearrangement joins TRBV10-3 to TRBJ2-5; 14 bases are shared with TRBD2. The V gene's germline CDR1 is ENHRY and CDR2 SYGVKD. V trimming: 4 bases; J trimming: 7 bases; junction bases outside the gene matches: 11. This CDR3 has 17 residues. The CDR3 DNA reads TGTGCCATCAGTGGGACTAGCGGGGGGCCCTCCTCCAGGACCCAGTACTTC. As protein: CAISGTSGGPSSRTQYF.

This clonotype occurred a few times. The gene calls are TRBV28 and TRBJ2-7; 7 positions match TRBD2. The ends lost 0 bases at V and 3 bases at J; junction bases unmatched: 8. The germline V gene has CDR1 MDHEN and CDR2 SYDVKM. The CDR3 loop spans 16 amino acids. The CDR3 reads CASSLWSSGLNYEQYF. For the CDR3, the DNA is TGTGCCAGCAGTTTATGGTCTAGCGGATTAAACTACGAGCAGTACTTC.

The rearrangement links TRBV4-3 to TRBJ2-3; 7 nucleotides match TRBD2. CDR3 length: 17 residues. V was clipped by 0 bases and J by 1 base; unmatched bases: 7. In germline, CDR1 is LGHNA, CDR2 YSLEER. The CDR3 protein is CASSQDVGGRGTDTQYF. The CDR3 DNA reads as TGCGCCAGCAGCCAAGATGTCGGGGGGAGGGGCACAGATACGCAGTATTTT.

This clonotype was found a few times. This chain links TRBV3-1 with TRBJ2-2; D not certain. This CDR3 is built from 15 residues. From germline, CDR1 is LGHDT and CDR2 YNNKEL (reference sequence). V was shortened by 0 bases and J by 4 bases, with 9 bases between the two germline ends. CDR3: CASSQDSLRTGELFF. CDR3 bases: TGTGCCAGCAGCCAAGATAGCCTCCGCACCGGGGAGCTGTTTTTT.

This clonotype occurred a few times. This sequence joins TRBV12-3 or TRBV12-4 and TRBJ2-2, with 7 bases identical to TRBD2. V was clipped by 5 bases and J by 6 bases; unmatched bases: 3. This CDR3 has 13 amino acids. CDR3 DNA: TGTGCCAGCAGTAAGACTAGCCCCGGGGAGCTGTTTTTT. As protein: CASSKTSPGELFF.

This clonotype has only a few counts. The CDR3 DNA is TGTGCCAGCAGCTTAGGGGTCGGGACGAGTGAGCAGTTCTTC. Encoded protein: CASSLGVGTSEQFF. The chain combines TRBV7-2 with TRBJ2-1, with D perhaps matching TRBD1 or TRBD2 (5 bases each). V lost 1 base to trimming and J lost 9 bases, with 13 bases between them. Germline values: CDR1 SGHTA, CDR2 FQGNSA. The length of the CDR3 is 14 residues.

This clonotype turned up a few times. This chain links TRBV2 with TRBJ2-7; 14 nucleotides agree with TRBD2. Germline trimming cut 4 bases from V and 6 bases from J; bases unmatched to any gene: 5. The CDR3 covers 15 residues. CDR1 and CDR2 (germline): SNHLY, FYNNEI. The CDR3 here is CASSGRTSGRSEQYF. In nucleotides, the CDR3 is TGTGCCAGCAGTGGACGGACTAGCGGGAGGAGCGAGCAGTACTTC.